Described below is a single T cell receptor beta chain sequence and its context. What this receptor recognizes is not known. The input lacks base qualities; no much larger clone sits a single base away. The data stem from a study of T cell repertoires in cytomegalovirus infection (dated by TCRdb to about 2019). In terms of the full investigation: Because public TCR beta signatures pointed to carriage of CMV infection together with the matching HLA type, the HLA type of each donor mattered for the analysis.

The reads were generated on an Illumina HiSeq 1500. TCRdb cleaned the public reads at Q25 with fastp, built clones with MiXCR and kept in-frame beta chains. Every CDR3 protein is listed once, alongside the most common genes and DNA of its rows. This sample comprises about 260,000 distinct CDR3 sequences, around 13% of them detected only once. The top ten constitute roughly 8.9% of the sample. Paper-wide results and their limitations: In both this cohort and an independent roughly 350-donor cohort, the cumulative frequency of public TCR beta family members distinguished carriers of CMV infection plus the relevant HLA type. In the ex vivo response, HLA-C-restricted CMV-specific TCR beta clonotypes were dominant, and in two of eight donors the single most frequent clonotype came from this HLA-C-restricted group.

V and J are truncated by 0 bases and 4 bases respectively, leaving an intervening sequence of 22 bases. From the cysteine through the phenylalanine, the CDR3 covers 17 amino acids. The only DNA kept is the CDR3, 51 bases in frame from the first base. The germline V gene encodes CDR1 DFQATT and CDR2 SNEGSKA (reference sequence). The chain is encoded by TRBV20-1 joined to TRBJ2-7, with a tentative D gene TRBD2 over 6 matching bases. Sequencing was carried out using PBMCs. The TCR sequence derives from a human donor in good health (CMV status not recorded). Some clones in this sample may be carry-over from other donors' samples. At the DNA level, the sequence is TGCAGTGCTAGAGAACGGGGGTTTCGAGGAAGGAGGTACGAGCAGTACTTC. This translates into CSARERGFRGRRYEQYF.